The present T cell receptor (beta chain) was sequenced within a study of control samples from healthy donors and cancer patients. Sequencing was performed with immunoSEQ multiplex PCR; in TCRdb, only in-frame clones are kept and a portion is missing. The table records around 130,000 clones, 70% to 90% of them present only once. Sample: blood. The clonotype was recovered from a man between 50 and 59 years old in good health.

CDR3 sequence reads: CASSRTRDLRGRSGNTIYF. CDR3 nucleotides: TGTGCCAGCAGCCGAACAAGAGATTTAAGGGGGCGCAGTGGAAACACCATATATTTT. The chain is built from TRBV5-6 and TRBJ1-3; 7 positions match TRBD1. Germline CDR1 is SGHDT and CDR2 is YYEEEE. The CDR3 runs to 19 residues. With V trimmed by 4 bases and J by 3 bases, 19 bases remained unmatched.